This T cell receptor beta chain is drawn from a study of CD8+ T cells in alopecia areata. Study summary: Transfer of skin from approximately 6-12-month-old C3H/HeJ graft donors with spontaneous alopecia was made to roughly 7-10-week-old female C3H/HeJ mice. Overall study findings and caveats: Across lesional scalp, and particularly alopecia totalis/universalis, clonality surpassed that of normal scalp. Sequencing of scalp tissue also captures the resident alphabeta T cells of normal skin.

This CDR3 spans 17 amino acids. Losses at the gene ends were 1 base for V and 1 base for J; bases not matched to a gene: 6. The V gene's germline CDR1 is FNHDT and CDR2 SITEND (reference sequence). Combined cutaneous lymph node cells underwent sorting by CD4, CD8alpha, NKG2D, NKG2ACE and additional markers. Extracted RNA was reverse transcribed into cDNA, the sequencing template. This table comes from immunoSEQ multiplex PCR, and its TCRdb copy is limited to in-frame clones, with some not included. The sample presents over 250,000 clones, none singletons. This clone has a handful of counts. Its target is not known. Each gene name is a mouse one. Coverage ceases 4 residues before the CDR3 finishes, and the germline J gene fills in the end.

This receptor was obtained from a C3H/HeJ mouse with alopecia areata. The mouse line has the MHC haplotype H2-k. The rearrangement joins TRBV19 to TRBJ2-3; TRBD2 matches at 10 bases. Sample: CD4+ T cells sorted from a lymph node. Here the CDR3 reads CASSITWGGAGAETLYF. The sequenced CDR3 bases are TGTGCCAGCAGTATAACCTGGGGGGGCGCTGGTGCAGAA. Full variable domain (remainder filled in from reference TRBV19 and TRBJ2-3): GGIITQTPKFLIGQEGQKLTLKCQQNFNHDTMYWYRQDSGKGLRLIYYSITENDLQKGDLSEGYDASREKKSSFSLTVTSAQKNEMAVFLCASSITWGGAGAETLYFGSGTRLTVL.